This T cell receptor beta chain originates from a study of shared clonotypes between healthy human individuals. Study-wide background: Samples came from a couple of female and a few male donors aged 18 to 49.

The CDR3 covers 17 residues. After removal of 4 bases from V and 4 bases from J, the junction contained 15 bases not matched to a gene. The germline V gene encodes CDR1 LNHDA and CDR2 SQIVND (reference sequence). On this clone itself: Antigen specificity is unknown.

Genomic DNA from each subset was divided evenly over several immunoSEQ plates. Assay: immunoSEQ multiplex PCR; the TCRdb copy retains only in-frame clones and omits some. Here the sample spans approximately 1.4 million clones, 98% being singletons. Whole-study results and caveats: Naive CD4 clonotype sharing across a handful of donors was about 5%. Incomplete sequencing of sorted subsets was indicated by rarefaction despite large depth.

The chain couples TRBV19 to TRBJ1-2, with 7 positions matching TRBD1. The receptor comes from a man under 40 in good health. The sample consisted of naive CD4+ T cells sorted from blood. Subset defined: CD45RA+ positively selected. In nucleotides, the CDR3 is TGTGCCAGTAGTACCCTCACCGGCAGGGGGGGATCCTATGGCTACACCTTC. This sequence encodes CASSTLTGRGGSYGYTF.